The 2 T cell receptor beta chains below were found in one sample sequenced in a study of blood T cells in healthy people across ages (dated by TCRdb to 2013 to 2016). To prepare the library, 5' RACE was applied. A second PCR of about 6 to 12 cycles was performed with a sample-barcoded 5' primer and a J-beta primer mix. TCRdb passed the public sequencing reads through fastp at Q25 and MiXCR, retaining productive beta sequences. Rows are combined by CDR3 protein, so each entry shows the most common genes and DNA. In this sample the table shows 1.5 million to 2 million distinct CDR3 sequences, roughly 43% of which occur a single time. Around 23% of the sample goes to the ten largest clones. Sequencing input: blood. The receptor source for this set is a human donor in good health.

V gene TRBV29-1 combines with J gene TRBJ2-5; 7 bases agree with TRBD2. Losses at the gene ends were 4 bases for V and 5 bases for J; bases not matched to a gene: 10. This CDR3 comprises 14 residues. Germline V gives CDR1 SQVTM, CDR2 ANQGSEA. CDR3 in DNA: TGCAGCGTTGGTAAGACTAGCATGATGGAGACCCAGTACTTC. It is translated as CSVGKTSMMETQYF.

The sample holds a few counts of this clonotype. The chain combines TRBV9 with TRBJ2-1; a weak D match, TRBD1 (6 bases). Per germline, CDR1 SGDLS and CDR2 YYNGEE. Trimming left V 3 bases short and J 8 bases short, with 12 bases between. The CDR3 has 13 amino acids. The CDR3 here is CASSADNRDEQFF. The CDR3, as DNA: TGTGCCAGCAGCGCCGATAACAGGGATGAGCAGTTCTTC.